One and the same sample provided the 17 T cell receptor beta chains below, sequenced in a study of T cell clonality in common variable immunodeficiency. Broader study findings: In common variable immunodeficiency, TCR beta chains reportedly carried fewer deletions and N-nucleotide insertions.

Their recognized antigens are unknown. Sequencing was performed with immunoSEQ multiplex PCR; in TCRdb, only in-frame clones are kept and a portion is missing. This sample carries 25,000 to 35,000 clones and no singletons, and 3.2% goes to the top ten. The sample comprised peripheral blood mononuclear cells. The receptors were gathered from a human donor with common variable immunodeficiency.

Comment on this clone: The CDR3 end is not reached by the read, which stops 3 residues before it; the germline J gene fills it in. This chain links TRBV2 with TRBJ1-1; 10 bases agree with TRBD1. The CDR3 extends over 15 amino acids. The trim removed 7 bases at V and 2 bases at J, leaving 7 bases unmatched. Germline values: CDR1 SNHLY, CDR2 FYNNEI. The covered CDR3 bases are TGTGCCAGCACCCGGGACAGGGGCCGAAACACTGAA. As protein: CASTRDRGRNTE. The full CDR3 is CASTRDRGRNTEAFF.

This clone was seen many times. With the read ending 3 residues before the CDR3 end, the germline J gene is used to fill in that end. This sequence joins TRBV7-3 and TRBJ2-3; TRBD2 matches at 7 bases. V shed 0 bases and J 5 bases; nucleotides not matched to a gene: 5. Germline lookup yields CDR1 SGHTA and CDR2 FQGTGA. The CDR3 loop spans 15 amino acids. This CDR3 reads CASSLTAGVVDTQYF. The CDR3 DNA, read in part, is TGTGCCAGCAGCTTAACTGCGGGAGTGGTAGATACG.

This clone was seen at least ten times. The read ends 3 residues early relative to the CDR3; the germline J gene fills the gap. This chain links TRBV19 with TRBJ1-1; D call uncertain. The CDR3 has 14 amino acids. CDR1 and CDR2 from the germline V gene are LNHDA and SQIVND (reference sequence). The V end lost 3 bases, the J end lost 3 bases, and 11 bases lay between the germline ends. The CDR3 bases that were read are TGTGCCAGTAGTATGGGCCCCGGGGACACTGAA. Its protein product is CASSMGPGDTE. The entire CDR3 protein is CASSMGPGDTEAFF.

The CDR3 region is CASSGRGSGWGENEQFF. CDR3 DNA, as far as it was read: TGCGCCAGCAGCGGGCGGGGCAGCGGGTGGGGAGAAAATGAG. The rearrangement links TRBV5-1 to TRBJ2-1, with a possible D match to TRBD2 (6 bases). Coverage ceases 3 residues before the CDR3 finishes, and the germline J gene fills in the end. The germline CDR1 and CDR2 sequences are SGHRS and YFSETQ. V was trimmed by 4 bases and J by 7 bases, leaving 24 bases between them. This CDR3 is built from 17 residues.

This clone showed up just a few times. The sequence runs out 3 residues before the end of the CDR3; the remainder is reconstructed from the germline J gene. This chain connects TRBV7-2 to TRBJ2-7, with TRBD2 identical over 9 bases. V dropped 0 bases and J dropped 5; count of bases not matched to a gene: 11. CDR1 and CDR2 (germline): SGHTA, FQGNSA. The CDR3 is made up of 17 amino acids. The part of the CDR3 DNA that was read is TGTGCCAGCAGCTTAGCAGCCGGACTAGCGTGGATCAACGAG. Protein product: CASSLAAGLAWINE. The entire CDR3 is CASSLAAGLAWINEQYF. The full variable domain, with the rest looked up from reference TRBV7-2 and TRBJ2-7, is GAGVSQSPSNKVTEKGKDVELRCDPISGHTALYWYRQSLGQGLEFLIYFQGNSAPDKSGLPSDRFSAERTGGSVSTLTIQRTQQEDSAVYLCASSLAAGLAWINEQYFGPGTRLTVT.

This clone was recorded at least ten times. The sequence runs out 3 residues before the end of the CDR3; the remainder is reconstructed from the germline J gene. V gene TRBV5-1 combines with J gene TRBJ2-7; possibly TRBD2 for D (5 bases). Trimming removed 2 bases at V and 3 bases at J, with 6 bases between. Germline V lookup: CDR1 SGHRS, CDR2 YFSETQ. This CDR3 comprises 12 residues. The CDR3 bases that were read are TGCGCCAGCAGCTTTGAGGGCTACGAG. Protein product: CASSFEGYE. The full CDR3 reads CASSFEGYEQYF.

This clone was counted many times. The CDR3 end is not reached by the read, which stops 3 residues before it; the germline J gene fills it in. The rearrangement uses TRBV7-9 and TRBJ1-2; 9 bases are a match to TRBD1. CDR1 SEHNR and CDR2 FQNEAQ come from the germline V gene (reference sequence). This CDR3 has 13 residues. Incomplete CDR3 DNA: TGTGCCAGCTCCCCGACAGGGGGTGACGGC. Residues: CASSPTGGDG. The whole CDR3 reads CASSPTGGDGYTF.

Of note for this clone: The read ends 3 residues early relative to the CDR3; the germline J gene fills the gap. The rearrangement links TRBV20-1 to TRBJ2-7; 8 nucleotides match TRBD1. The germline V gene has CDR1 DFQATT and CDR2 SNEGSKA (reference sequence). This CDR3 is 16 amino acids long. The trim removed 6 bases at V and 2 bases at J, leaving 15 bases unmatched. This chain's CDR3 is CSATRFGQGVAYEQYF. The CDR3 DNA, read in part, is TGCAGTGCAACTCGTTTCGGACAGGGCGTTGCCTACGAG.

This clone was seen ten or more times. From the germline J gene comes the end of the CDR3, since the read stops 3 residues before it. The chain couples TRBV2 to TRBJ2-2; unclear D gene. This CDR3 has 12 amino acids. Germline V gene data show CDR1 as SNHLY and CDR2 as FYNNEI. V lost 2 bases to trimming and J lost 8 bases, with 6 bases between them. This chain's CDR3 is CASSERAGELFF. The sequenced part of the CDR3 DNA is TGTGCCAGCAGTGAACGAGCTGGGGAG.

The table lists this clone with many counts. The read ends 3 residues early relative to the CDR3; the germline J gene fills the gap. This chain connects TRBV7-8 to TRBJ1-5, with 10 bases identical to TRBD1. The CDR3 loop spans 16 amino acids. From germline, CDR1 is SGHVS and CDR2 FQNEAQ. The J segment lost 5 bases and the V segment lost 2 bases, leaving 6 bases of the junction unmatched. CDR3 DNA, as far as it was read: TGTGCCAGCAGCTTACCAGGACAGGGGGTCTATCAGCCC. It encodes CASSLPGQGVYQP. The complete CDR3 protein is CASSLPGQGVYQPQHF.

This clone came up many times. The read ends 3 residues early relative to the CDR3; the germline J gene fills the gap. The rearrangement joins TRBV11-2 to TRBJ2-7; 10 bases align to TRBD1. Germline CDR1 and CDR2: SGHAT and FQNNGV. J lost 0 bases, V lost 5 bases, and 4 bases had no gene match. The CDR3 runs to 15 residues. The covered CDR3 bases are TGTGCCAGCAGCGAGACAGGGGGCACCTCCTACGAG. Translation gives CASSETGGTSYE. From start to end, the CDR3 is CASSETGGTSYEQYF. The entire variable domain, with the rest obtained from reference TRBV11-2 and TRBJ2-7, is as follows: EAGVAQSPRYKIIEKRQSVAFWCNPISGHATLYWYQQILGQGPKLLIQFQNNGVVDDSQLPKDRFSAERLKGVDSTLKIQPAKLEDSAVYLCASSETGGTSYEQYFGPGTRLTVT.

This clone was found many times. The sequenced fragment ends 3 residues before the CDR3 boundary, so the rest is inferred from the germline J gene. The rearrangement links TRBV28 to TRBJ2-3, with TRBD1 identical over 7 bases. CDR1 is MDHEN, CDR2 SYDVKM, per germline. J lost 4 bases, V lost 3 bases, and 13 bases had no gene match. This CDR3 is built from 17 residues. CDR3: CASSFRVQGLWADTQYF. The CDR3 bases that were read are TGTGCCAGCAGTTTCCGCGTACAGGGGCTATGGGCAGATACG.

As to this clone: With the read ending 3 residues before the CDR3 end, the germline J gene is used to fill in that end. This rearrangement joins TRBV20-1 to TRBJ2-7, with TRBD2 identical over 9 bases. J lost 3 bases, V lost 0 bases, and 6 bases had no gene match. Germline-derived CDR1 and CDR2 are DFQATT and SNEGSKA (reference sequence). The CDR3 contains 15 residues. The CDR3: CSARERPSGNYEQYF. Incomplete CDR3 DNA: TGCAGTGCTAGAGAACGACCTAGCGGGAACTACGAG.

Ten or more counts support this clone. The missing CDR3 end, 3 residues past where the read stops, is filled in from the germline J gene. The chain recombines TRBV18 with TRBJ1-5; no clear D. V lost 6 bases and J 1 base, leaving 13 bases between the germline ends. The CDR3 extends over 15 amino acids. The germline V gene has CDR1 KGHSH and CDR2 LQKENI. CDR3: CASSSSTLSNQPQHF. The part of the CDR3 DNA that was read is TGTGCCAGCTCTAGCTCGACCCTAAGCAATCAGCCC.

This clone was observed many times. CDR3 region: CASSPDGTADNSPLHF. CDR3 DNA (partial): TGTGCCAGCTCTCCCGACGGGACAGCGGATAATTCACCC. The chain couples TRBV18 to TRBJ1-6; TRBD1 aligns across 7 bases. Read sequence stops 3 residues before the CDR3 end, and the germline J gene provides the missing end. V was pared by 6 bases and J by 5 bases, with 10 bases of the junction left unmatched. From germline, CDR1 is KGHSH and CDR2 LQKENI. The CDR3 runs 16 residues.

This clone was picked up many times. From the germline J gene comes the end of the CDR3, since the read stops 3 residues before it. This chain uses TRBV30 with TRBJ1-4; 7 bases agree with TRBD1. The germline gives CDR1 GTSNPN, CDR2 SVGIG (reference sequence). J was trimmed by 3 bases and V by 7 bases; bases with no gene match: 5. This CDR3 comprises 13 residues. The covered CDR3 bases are TGTGCCTCGAAGACAGGGCCTAATGAAAAA. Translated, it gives CASKTGPNEK. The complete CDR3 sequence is CASKTGPNEKLFF.

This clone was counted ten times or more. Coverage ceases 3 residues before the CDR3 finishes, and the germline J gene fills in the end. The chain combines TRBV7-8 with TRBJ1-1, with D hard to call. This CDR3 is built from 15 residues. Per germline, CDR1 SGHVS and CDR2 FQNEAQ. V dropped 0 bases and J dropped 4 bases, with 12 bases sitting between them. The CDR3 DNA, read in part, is TGTGCCAGCAGCTTAGCGCCGGGGTCGGGCACTGAA. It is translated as CASSLAPGSGTE. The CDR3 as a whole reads CASSLAPGSGTEAFF.